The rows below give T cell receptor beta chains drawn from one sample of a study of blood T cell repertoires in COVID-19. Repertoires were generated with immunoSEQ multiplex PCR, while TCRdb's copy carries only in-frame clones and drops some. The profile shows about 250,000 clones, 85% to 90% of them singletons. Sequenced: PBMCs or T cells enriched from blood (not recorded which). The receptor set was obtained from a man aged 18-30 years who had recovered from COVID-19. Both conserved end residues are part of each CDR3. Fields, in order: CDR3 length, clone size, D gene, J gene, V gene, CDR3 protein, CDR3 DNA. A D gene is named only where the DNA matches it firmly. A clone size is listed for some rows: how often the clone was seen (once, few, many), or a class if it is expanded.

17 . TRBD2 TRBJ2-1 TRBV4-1 CASSQDQPSGAYNEQFF TGCGCCAGCAGCCAAGATCAACCTAGCGGCGCCTACAATGAGCAGTTCTTC
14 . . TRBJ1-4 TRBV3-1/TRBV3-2 CASSQGGTNEKLFF TGTGCCAGCAGCCAAGGTGGCACTAATGAAAAACTGTTTTTT
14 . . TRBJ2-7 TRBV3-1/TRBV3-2 CASSQDRGAYEQYF TGTGCCAGCAGCCAGGACAGAGGTGCCTACGAGCAGTACTTC
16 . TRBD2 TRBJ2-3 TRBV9 CASSLGLAQRADTQYF TGTGCCAGCAGCTTGGGACTAGCGCAAAGGGCAGATACGCAGTATTTT
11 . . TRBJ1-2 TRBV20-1 CSASPEDGYTF TGCAGTGCTAGCCCAGAAGATGGCTACACCTTC
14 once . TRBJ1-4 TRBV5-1 CASSPGGVNEKLFF TGCGCCAGCAGCCCGGGCGGGGTTAATGAAAAACTGTTTTTT
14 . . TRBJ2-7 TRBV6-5 CASSSPRPSYEQYF TGTGCCAGCAGTTCTCCCCGTCCCTCCTACGAGCAGTACTTC
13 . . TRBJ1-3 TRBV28 CASSPPSGNTIYF TGTGCCAGCAGTCCCCCATCTGGAAACACCATATATTTT
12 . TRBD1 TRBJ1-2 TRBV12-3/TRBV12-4 CASSLATGGYTF TGTGCCAGCAGTTTAGCGACAGGGGGCTACACCTTC
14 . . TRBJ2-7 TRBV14 CASSQDLEADEQYF TGTGCCAGCAGCCAAGACCTAGAGGCGGACGAGCAGTACTTC
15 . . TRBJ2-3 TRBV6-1 CASSDQVRDTDTQYF TGTGCCAGCAGTGACCAGGTACGGGACACAGATACGCAGTATTTT